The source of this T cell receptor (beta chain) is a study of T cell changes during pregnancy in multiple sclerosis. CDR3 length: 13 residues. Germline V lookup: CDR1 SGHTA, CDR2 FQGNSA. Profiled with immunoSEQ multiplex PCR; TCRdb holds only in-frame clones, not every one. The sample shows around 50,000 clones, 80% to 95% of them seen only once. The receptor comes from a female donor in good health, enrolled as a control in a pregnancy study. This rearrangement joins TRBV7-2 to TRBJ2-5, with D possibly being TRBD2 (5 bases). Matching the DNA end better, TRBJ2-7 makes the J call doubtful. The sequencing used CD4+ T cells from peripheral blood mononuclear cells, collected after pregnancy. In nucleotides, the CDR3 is TGTGCCAGCAGTCTACTAGTAGGCTACGAGCAGTACTTC. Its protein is CASSLLVGYEQYF.